The 16 T cell receptor beta chains below were found in one sample sequenced in a study of identical twins. TCRdb reprocessed the 5' RACE reads via MiXCR and lists one record per CDR3 protein. The table records some 500,000 distinct CDR3 sequences, approximately 15% of them present only once. This same sample was also part of a study on yellow fever vaccine responses in identical twins.

The sequenced sample was CD4+ T cells sorted from blood. All receptors derive from a woman between 18 and 29 years old in good health.

This clonotype has ten or more counts. The chain couples TRBV29-1 to TRBJ2-1; D possibly corresponds to TRBD2 (5 bases). Trimming pared 7 bases from V and 3 bases from J, leaving 10 bases between. The germline V gene has CDR1 SQVTM and CDR2 ANQGSEA. This CDR3 is 12 amino acids long. The CDR3 sequence is CSEKTIYNEQFF. As DNA, the CDR3 is TGCAGCGAGAAGACTATCTACAATGAGCAGTTCTTC.

This chain links TRBV5-4 with TRBJ2-5, with 7 bases that match TRBD2. J was trimmed by 4 bases and V by 3 bases; bases with no gene match: 9. The CDR3 totals 15 residues. The germline gives CDR1 SGHNT, CDR2 YYREEE (reference sequence). The CDR3 is CASSSDGGGTETQYF. CDR3 DNA sequence: TGTGCCAGCAGCTCCGACGGCGGGGGAACAGAGACCCAGTACTTC. Drawing the rest from reference TRBV5-4 and TRBJ2-5, the complete variable domain is ETGVTQSPTHLIKTRGQQVTLRCSSQSGHNTVSWYQQALGQGPQFIFQYYREEENGRGNFPPRFSGLQFPNYSSELNVNALELDDSALYLCASSSDGGGTETQYFGPGTRLLVL.

This chain links TRBV4-3 with TRBJ2-1; D is possibly TRBD1 (6 bases). Per germline, CDR1 LGHNA and CDR2 YSLEER. Trimming removed 4 bases from V and 0 bases from J, with 16 bases in between. The CDR3 sequence is 17 residues long. The CDR3 DNA reads TGCGCCAGCAGCCGACGTAACAGGGTCAGCTCCTACAATGAGCAGTTCTTC. This encodes CASSRRNRVSSYNEQFF.

The CDR3 coding sequence is TGTGCCAGCACCCCGACGGGCGCCTACGAGCAGTACTTC. Amino acid sequence: CASTPTGAYEQYF. The chain has TRBV28 and TRBJ2-7; the D is unclear. V was pared by 7 bases and J by 2 bases, with 12 bases between. Germline V gene data show CDR1 as MDHEN and CDR2 as SYDVKM. CDR3 length: 13 amino acids.

There are many counts of this clonotype. V gene TRBV10-3 combines with J gene TRBJ1-4; maybe TRBD1 (5 bases). V was trimmed by 3 bases and J by 8 bases, leaving 13 bases between them. The CDR3 consists of 14 residues. CDR1 is ENHRY, CDR2 SYGVKD, per germline. DNA for the CDR3: TGTGCCATCAGTGATGGGGCCGGCAGGGAAAAACTGTTTTTT. Residues: CAISDGAGREKLFF.

This clonotype was recorded many times. The gene calls are TRBV6-1 and TRBJ1-1; D gene ambiguous. The CDR3 totals 14 residues. Germline CDR1 is MNHNS and CDR2 is SASEGT. Between the trimmed V and J ends, which lost 6 bases and 0 bases, there was a span of 11 bases. CDR3 nucleotide sequence: TGTGCCAGCAGGCTAGACGGAGTGAACACTGAAGCTTTCTTT. It codes for CASRLDGVNTEAFF.

A few counts support this clonotype. The rearrangement links TRBV5-1 to TRBJ2-2; 9 bases are a match to TRBD1. Germline V CDR1 and CDR2: SGHRS, YFSETQ. Trimming took 4 bases from V and 4 from J; bases not matched to a gene: 8. The CDR3 sequence is 16 residues long. CDR3 region: CASSLGTGKTTGELFF. DNA of the CDR3: TGCGCCAGCAGCCTTGGGACAGGGAAAACCACCGGGGAGCTGTTTTTT.

The chain employs TRBV5-4 and TRBJ2-3; unclear D gene. Trimming removed 7 bases at V and 6 bases at J, with 12 bases between. The CDR3 extends over 12 amino acids. Germline lookup yields CDR1 SGHNT and CDR2 YYREEE (reference sequence). The CDR3 DNA sequence: TGTGCCAGCTTCCAGGTACCCGATACGCAGTATTTT. Protein sequence: CASFQVPDTQYF.

CDR3 sequence (DNA): TGTGCCAGCATCACGGGAGCCCTCGGCACAGATACGCAGTATTTT. Protein product: CASITGALGTDTQYF. The chain joins TRBV7-2 to TRBJ2-3; tentatively, D is TRBD2 (6 bases). The V gene lost 7 bases and the J gene lost 1 base, with 15 bases spanning the gap. The CDR3 is 15 amino acids. Germline V lookup: CDR1 SGHTA, CDR2 FQGNSA.

This clonotype was observed many times. This chain joins TRBV4-3 and TRBJ2-1; 12 nucleotides match TRBD1. CDR1 is LGHNA, CDR2 YSLEER, per germline. Unmatched junction bases numbered 7, after V lost 0 bases and J lost 7 bases. The CDR3 is 17 residues long. CDR3 in DNA: TGCGCCAGCAGCCAAGACTGGGACAGGGGGCGATATAATGAGCAGTTCTTC. Translated, it gives CASSQDWDRGRYNEQFF.

This clonotype was counted between two and nine times. This sequence joins TRBV29-1 and TRBJ2-3, with D perhaps TRBD1 or TRBD2 (6 bases each). The germline CDR1 and CDR2 sequences are SQVTM and ANQGSEA. Trimming removed 4 bases at V and 3 bases at J, with 17 bases between. The CDR3 covers 15 residues. The CDR3 here is CSVAGGRQWTDTQYF. For the CDR3, the DNA is TGCAGCGTTGCCGGGGGCCGCCAGTGGACAGATACGCAGTATTTT.

This clonotype has a handful of counts. V gene TRBV20-1 combines with J gene TRBJ2-1; D gene unclear. The CDR3 contains 15 residues. CDR1 DFQATT and CDR2 SNEGSKA come from the germline V gene (reference sequence). V was trimmed by 5 bases and J by 3 bases, leaving 17 bases between them. This CDR3 reads CSARLRGPLYNEQFF. CDR3 DNA sequence: TGCAGTGCTCGATTAAGAGGACCCCTCTACAATGAGCAGTTCTTC.

CDR3: CSAKLRASGRSYNEQFF. CDR3 coding DNA: TGCAGTGCTAAACTCCGAGCTAGCGGGAGATCCTACAATGAGCAGTTCTTC. The V and J genes are TRBV20-1 and TRBJ2-1, with TRBD2 identical over 10 bases. The junction had 10 bases not matched to a gene; V was cut back by 4 bases and J by 1 base. CDR3 length: 17 amino acids. In germline, CDR1 is DFQATT, CDR2 SNEGSKA (reference sequence).

V usage is TRBV10-3 and J usage is TRBJ2-1; perhaps TRBD1 as D (7 bases). CDR3 length: 15 amino acids. Trimming removed 6 bases from V and 10 bases from J, with 22 bases in between. Looked up from germline, CDR1 is ENHRY and CDR2 is SYGVKD. The CDR3 protein is CAISPGGLSIPEQFF. CDR3 in DNA: TGTGCCATCAGCCCAGGGGGACTGTCAATTCCGGAGCAGTTCTTC.

Only a few counts were recorded for this clonotype. V usage is TRBV20-1 and J usage is TRBJ2-1; 13 bases line up with TRBD2. Germline-derived CDR1 and CDR2 are DFQATT and SNEGSKA (reference sequence). The V and J ends lost 7 bases and 8 bases, in that order; junction bases with no gene match: 8. The CDR3 extends over 14 amino acids. The CDR3 region has the DNA TGCAGTGAAGCACTAGCGGGAGGGCCCGATGAGCAGTTCTTC. It specifies CSEALAGGPDEQFF.

The gene calls are TRBV7-9 and TRBJ1-1; 8 bases are a match to TRBD1. This CDR3 region has 15 residues. The germline CDR1 and CDR2 sequences are SEHNR and FQNEAQ (reference sequence). V lost 2 bases to trimming and J lost 4 bases; unmatched junction nucleotides: 6. The CDR3 sequence is CASSLSTGGGTEAFF. The CDR3 DNA sequence: TGTGCCAGCAGCTTATCCACAGGGGGGGGCACTGAAGCTTTCTTT.